This T cell receptor beta chain stems from a study of blood T cell repertoires in COVID-19 (dated by TCRdb to 2020 to 2021). About the investigation overall: Samples covering the acute and convalescent phases of COVID-19 were provided by collaborators in the United States, Italy and Spain. The samples were drawn from two sources: the first 160 participants of the ongoing ImmuneRACE study, and fewer than 1,500 subjects contributed by 6 global collaborators. The dataset comprised deeply sampled blood TCRbeta repertoires from subjects exposed to, actively infected with, or recovered from COVID-19. The repertoires were released in a freely available public database intended as a resource for research on the immune response to SARS-CoV-2. Sample metadata almost always included a de-identified subject ID, COVID-19 status, age in years and sex. Where available, HLA class I and class II types were obtained from metadata supplied by the sample provider rather than from assay-based typing. The prospective study material was composed of cDNA or gDNA derived from T cells, B-cell-depleted T cells, or PBMCs. The paper's findings and limits, for the study overall: How much clinical and demographic metadata was included differed by source and by participant, and the metadata was provided uncurated.

As to this clone: No cognate antigen has been identified for it. Base qualities are not recorded, but no much larger clone differs from it by a single base.

TCRbeta CDR3 regions were amplified from genomic DNA using the immunoSEQ Assay, a bias-controlled multiplex PCR. The original pipeline was this. The number of nucleated cells in each sample was estimated by amplification of reference gene primers within the assay. To quantify the absolute abundance of each unique TCRbeta CDR3 rearrangement, sequence reads were collapsed and filtered. Productive Simpson clonality was computed per sample as the square root of Simpson's diversity index over productive rearrangements. Here the immuneACCESS table is served through TCRdb, limited to in-frame sequences with V and J called. Missing clones are a known gap in these copies; in checked studies unresolved V genes cover under half, and the rest lacks a known reason. From that table come the V and J calls and clone size; the DNA was used to work out D and trimming. Counted in this sample were 25,000 to 35,000 clones; 90% of them appeared once. Approximately 8.9% of the sample is in the top ten clones.

Collaborating institutions collected whole blood in K2EDTA tubes following their own protocols. For TCRbeta analysis, collaborators shipped samples as frozen whole blood, isolated PBMCs, or DNA extracted from either of those sample types. Input material: peripheral blood. This receptor was taken from a man between 65 and 85 years old with active or convalescent COVID-19.

The DNA is as follows: TGTGCCAGCAGCCCTCGCGAGTTGAGGGCAACTAATGAAAAACTGTTTTTT. It encodes CASSPRELRATNEKLFF. The chain links TRBV7-8 with TRBJ1-4, with the D gene too uncertain to name. The trim is 5 bases for V and 0 bases for J, with a gap of 16 bases between the germline ends. From the cysteine through the phenylalanine, the CDR3 covers 17 amino acids. Here the CDR3 DNA is all that survives: 51 bases in frame from base 1. From a lookup of the germline V gene, CDR1 and CDR2 are SGHVS and FQNEAQ.